This T cell receptor beta chain stems from a study of shared clonotypes between healthy human individuals. The germline V gene has CDR1 LGHNA and CDR2 YSLEER. This CDR3 has 15 residues. Trimming cost V 4 bases and J 3 bases, with 12 bases left between them. About this clone itself: This CDR3 is also generated by other DNA sequences in the sample.

The authors distributed each subset's genomic DNA evenly over several immunoSEQ plates. In the original analysis: ImmunoSEQ output held junction-only sequences without quality scores, so filtering differed. Sequenced by immunoSEQ multiplex PCR; TCRdb stores in-frame clones only, minus some. V, J and clone size are taken as reported in that table, and D and trimming were inferred from the DNA itself. The sample yields 2 million to 2.5 million clones, approximately 90% seen once. The source of this sequence is a man between 18 and 35 years old in good health. Some clones in this sample may be carry-over from other donors' samples. Sequences were obtained from naive CD4+ T cells from PBMCs. Specified subset: CD45RA+ positively selected. The chain is built from TRBV4-3 and TRBJ1-4, with no clear D. The CDR3 is CASSPTGRSNEKLFF. Here the CDR3 DNA reads TGCGCCAGCAGCCCCACCGGCAGGTCTAATGAAAAACTGTTTTTT.